One and the same sample provided the 6 T cell receptor beta chains below, sequenced in a study of blood T cell repertoires in COVID-19. The table came from immunoSEQ multiplex PCR; TCRdb's copy has only in-frame clones and leaves some out. The repertoire holds under 300,000 clones, 70% to 90% seen once, with around 2.2% in the top ten. Input material: peripheral blood. The receptors originated from a woman aged 35 to 49 who had recovered from COVID-19.

V is TRBV15 and J is TRBJ1-2; 8 bases are a match to TRBD1. The CDR3 has 15 amino acids. Germline V CDR1 and CDR2: LNHNV, YYDKDF (reference sequence). The V segment lost 5 bases and the J segment 8 bases; nucleotides outside the gene matches: 13. The CDR3 region is CATSRHTTGVGGYTF. DNA of the CDR3: TGTGCCACCAGCCGGCACACGACAGGGGTGGGCGGCTACACCTTC.

The J gene is TRBJ2-2, the V gene TRBV11-2; perhaps TRBD1 as D (6 bases). The CDR3 length is 14 residues. The V and J ends lost 4 bases and 4 bases respectively, with 10 bases between them. Germline CDR1 reads SGHAT; CDR2 reads FQNNGV. CDR3 amino acids: CASSYLRGTGELFF. The DNA for the CDR3 is TGTGCCAGCAGCTACCTCAGGGGCACCGGGGAGCTGTTTTTT.

The chain combines TRBV5-1 with TRBJ1-2; 10 positions match TRBD1. Germline lookup yields CDR1 SGHRS and CDR2 YFSETQ. The J segment lost 5 bases and the V segment lost 4 bases, leaving 8 bases of the junction unmatched. This CDR3 spans 15 amino acids. CDR3 in amino acids: CASSGGTGAKYGYTF. The DNA of the CDR3 is TGCGCCAGCAGCGGGGGGACAGGGGCGAAATATGGCTACACCTTC.

This clone appeared once. The chain employs TRBV5-8 and TRBJ2-3, with TRBD1 matching 7 bases. The CDR3 is made up of 16 amino acids. The germline gives CDR1 SGHTS, CDR2 YDEGEE. J was trimmed by 2 bases and V by 3 bases; bases with no gene match: 9. The CDR3 bases are TGTGCCAGCAGCTCGGGACAGAGGCTACTCACAGATACGCAGTATTTT. This sequence encodes CASSSGQRLLTDTQYF.

V and J are TRBV9 and TRBJ2-1, with 9 bases that match TRBD1. The CDR3 spans 15 residues. J gave up 8 bases and V 7 bases, and 13 bases lay outside the gene matches. Per the germline V gene, CDR1 is SGDLS and CDR2 is YYNGEE. The CDR3 coding sequence is TGTGCCAGCGCTTTCTCGGGACAGGGTTATGATGAGCAGTTCTTC. Amino acids: CASAFSGQGYDEQFF.

The chain carries TRBV9 and TRBJ2-2; 8 bases map to TRBD2. The V segment lost 4 bases and the J segment 4 bases; nucleotides outside the gene matches: 12. CDR1 and CDR2 from the germline V gene are SGDLS and YYNGEE. The CDR3 consists of 17 residues. CDR3 amino acids: CASSPPPSGSVTGELFF. CDR3 coding DNA: TGTGCCAGCAGCCCCCCCCCAAGCGGGAGTGTCACCGGGGAGCTGTTTTTT.